This T cell receptor (beta chain) derives from a study of shared clonotypes between healthy human individuals. Sequenced by immunoSEQ multiplex PCR; TCRdb stores in-frame clones only, minus some. The sample consists of about 1,900,000 clones, over 85% of them appearing once. Naive CD8 populations comprised CD45RO-negative cells positively selected for CCR7, excluding terminally differentiated effector memory CD45RA+ cells. V was cut by 1 base and J by 3 bases, with 13 bases left in between. The CDR3 is 15 residues long. Germline loops: CDR1 LGHNT, CDR2 FRNRAP. The sequence was collected from a young man in good health. The chain recombines TRBV12-5 with TRBJ2-7; D is ambiguous. The specimen was naive CD8+ T cells sorted from blood. CDR3: CASGLEAVVGYEQYF. The CDR3 bases are TGTGCTAGTGGTTTGGAGGCCGTGGTGGGCTACGAGCAGTACTTC.